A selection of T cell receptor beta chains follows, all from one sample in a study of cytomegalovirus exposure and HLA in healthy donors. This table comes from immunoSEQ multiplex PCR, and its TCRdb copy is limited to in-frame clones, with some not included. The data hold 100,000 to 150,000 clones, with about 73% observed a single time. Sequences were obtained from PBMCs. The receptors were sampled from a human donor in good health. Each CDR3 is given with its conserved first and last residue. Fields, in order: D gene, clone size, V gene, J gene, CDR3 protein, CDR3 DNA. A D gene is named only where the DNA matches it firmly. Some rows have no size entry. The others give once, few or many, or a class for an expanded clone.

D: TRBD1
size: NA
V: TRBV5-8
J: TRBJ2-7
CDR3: CASSRDSTYEQYF
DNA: TGTGCCAGCAGCAGGGACAGCACCTACGAGCAGTACTTC

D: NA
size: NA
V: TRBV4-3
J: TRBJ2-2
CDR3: CASSRSRTGELFF
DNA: TGCGCCAGCAGCCGAAGCCGCACCGGGGAGCTGTTTTTT

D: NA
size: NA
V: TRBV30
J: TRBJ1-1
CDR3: CAWSSRGGSGRTEAFF
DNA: TGTGCCTGGAGTTCCCGGGGGGGGTCGGGGCGGACTGAAGCTTTCTTT

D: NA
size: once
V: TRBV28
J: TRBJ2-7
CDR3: CASSLPGYEQYF
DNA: TGTGCCAGCAGTTTGCCGGGCTACGAGCAGTACTTC

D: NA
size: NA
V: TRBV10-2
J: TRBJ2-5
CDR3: CASSIAAGWETQYF
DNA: TGCGCCAGTAGTATCGCTGCCGGGTGGGAGACCCAGTACTTC

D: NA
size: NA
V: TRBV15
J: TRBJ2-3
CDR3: CATSRAGVKTDTQYF
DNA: TGTGCCACCAGCAGAGCGGGGGTGAAAACAGATACGCAGTATTTT

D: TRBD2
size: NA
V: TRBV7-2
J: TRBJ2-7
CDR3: CASSLYSGGFSSYEQYF
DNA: TGTGCCAGCAGCTTATACTCGGGGGGGTTTAGCTCCTACGAGCAGTACTTC

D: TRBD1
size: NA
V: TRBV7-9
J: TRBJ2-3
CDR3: CASSPRGQEITQYF
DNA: TGTGCCAGCAGCCCCAGGGGACAGGAAATTACGCAGTATTTT

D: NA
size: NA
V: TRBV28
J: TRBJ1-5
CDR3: CASSAGYQPQHF
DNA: TGTGCCAGCAGTGCCGGGTATCAGCCCCAGCATTTT

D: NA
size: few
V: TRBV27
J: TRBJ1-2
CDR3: CASSIMASSYGYTF
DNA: TGTGCCAGCAGCATTATGGCCTCAAGCTATGGCTACACCTTC

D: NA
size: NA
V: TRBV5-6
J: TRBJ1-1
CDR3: CASSVEQVGNTEAFF
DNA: TGTGCCAGCAGCGTGGAACAGGTTGGGAACACTGAAGCTTTCTTT

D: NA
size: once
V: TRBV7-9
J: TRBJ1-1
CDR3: CASSLALIGGRDTEAFF
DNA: TGTGCCAGCAGCTTAGCGTTGATCGGGGGAAGGGACACTGAAGCTTTCTTT

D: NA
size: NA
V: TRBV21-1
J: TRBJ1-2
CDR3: CASSALPRTGRCCGYTF
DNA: TGTGCCAGCAGCGCCCTTCCGAGGACGGGGAGGTGCTGTGGCTACACCTTC

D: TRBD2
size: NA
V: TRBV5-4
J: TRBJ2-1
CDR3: CASSLGTSGYNEQFF
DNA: TGTGCCAGCAGCTTAGGGACTAGCGGGTACAATGAGCAGTTCTTC

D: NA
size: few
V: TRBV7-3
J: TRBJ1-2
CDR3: CASSLNPGSYGYTF
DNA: TGTGCCAGCAGCTTAAACCCAGGATCGTATGGCTACACCTTC

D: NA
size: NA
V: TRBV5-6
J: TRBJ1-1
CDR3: CASSLVNRPNTEAFF
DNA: TGTGCCAGCAGCTTGGTGAACAGGCCGAACACTGAAGCTTTCTTT

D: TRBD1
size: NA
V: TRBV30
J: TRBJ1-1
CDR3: CAWKGDRGTEAFF
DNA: TGTGCCTGGAAAGGGGACAGGGGCACTGAAGCTTTCTTT

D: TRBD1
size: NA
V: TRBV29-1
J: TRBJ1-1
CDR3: CSVTTGVNTEAFF
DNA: TGCAGCGTGACGACAGGGGTGAACACTGAAGCTTTCTTT

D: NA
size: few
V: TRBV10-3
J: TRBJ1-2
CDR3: CAIRDSANYGYTF
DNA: TGTGCCATCCGAGACAGCGCTAACTATGGCTACACCTTC

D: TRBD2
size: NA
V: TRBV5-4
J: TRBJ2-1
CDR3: CASRTSFSYNEQFF
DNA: TGTGCCAGCCGGACTAGTTTCAGCTACAATGAGCAGTTCTTC

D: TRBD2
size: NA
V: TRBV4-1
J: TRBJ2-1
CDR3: CASSQQRPAGRDEQFF
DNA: TGCGCCAGCAGCCAACAACGCCCCGCGGGGAGGGATGAGCAGTTCTTC

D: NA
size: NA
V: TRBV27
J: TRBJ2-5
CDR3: CASSPDRRQETQYF
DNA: TGTGCCAGCAGTCCCGACAGGCGTCAAGAGACCCAGTACTTC

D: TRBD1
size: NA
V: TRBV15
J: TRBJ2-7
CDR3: CATSNFPGGRSSYEQYF
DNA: TGTGCCACCAGCAATTTCCCAGGGGGTAGGAGCTCCTACGAGCAGTACTTC

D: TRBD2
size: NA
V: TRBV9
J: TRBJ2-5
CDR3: CASSVGGGNQETQYF
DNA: TGTGCCAGCAGCGTAGGGGGGGGGAACCAAGAGACCCAGTACTTC

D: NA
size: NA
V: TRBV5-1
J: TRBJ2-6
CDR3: CASSASGGANVLTF
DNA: TGCGCCAGCAGCGCCTCGGGGGGGGCCAACGTCCTGACTTTC

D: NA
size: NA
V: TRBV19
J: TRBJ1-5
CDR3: CASSMRDGPSNQPQHF
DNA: TGTGCCAGTAGTATGAGGGATGGGCCCAGCAATCAGCCCCAGCATTTT

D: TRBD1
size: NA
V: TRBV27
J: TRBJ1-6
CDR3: CASSLQGTGNSPLHF
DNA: TGTGCCAGCAGTTTACAGGGGACAGGGAATTCACCCCTCCACTTT

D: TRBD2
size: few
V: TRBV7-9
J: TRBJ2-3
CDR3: CATQSGRRIDTQYF
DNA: TGTGCCACTCAGAGCGGGAGGAGGATAGATACGCAGTATTTT

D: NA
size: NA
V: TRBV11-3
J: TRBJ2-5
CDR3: CASSLGGSGETQYF
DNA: TGTGCCAGCAGCCTCGGGGGTTCGGGGGAGACCCAGTACTTC

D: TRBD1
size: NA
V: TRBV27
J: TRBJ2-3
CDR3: CASSLMVARGDTQYF
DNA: TGTGCCAGCAGTTTGATGGTAGCCAGGGGGGATACGCAGTATTTT

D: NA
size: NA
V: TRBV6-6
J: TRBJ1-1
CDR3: CASTPGGHTEAFF
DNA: TGTGCCAGCACCCCGGGGGGGCACACTGAAGCTTTCTTT

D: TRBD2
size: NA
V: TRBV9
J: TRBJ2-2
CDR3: CASSPGTSLPQELFF
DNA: TGTGCCAGCAGCCCCGGGACTAGTTTACCTCAGGAGCTGTTTTTT

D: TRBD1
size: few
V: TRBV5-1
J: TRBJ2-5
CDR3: CASSPGQGETQYF
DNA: TGCGCCAGCAGTCCCGGACAGGGGGAGACCCAGTACTTC

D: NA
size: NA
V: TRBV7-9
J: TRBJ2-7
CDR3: CSSSTHSGLTYEQYF
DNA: TGTTCCAGCAGCACCCACAGTGGCCTAACCTACGAGCAGTACTTC

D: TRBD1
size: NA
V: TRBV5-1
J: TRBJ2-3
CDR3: CASSLEPQGFSTDTQYF
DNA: TGCGCCAGCAGCTTGGAACCACAGGGGTTTAGCACAGATACGCAGTATTTT

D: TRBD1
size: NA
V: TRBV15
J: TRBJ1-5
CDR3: CATSSTGDPNQPQHF
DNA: TGTGCCACCAGCAGCACAGGGGACCCCAATCAGCCCCAGCATTTT

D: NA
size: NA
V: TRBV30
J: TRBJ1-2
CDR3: CAWRWRQYGYTF
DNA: TGTGCCTGGAGATGGCGACAGTATGGCTACACCTTC

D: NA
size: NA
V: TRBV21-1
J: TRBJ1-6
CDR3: CASSKGDKSSYNSPLHF
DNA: TGTGCCAGCAGCAAGGGGGACAAGAGCTCCTATAATTCACCCCTCCACTTT

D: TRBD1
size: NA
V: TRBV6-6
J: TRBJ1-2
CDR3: CASSGSGTGAF
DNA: TGTGCCAGCAGTGGTTCCGGGACAGGGGCCTTC

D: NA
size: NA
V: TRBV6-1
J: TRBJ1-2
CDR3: CASSVDSHDRDYGYTF
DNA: TGTGCCAGCAGTGTTGACAGCCACGATCGGGACTATGGCTACACCTTC

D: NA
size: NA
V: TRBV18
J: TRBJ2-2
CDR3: CASSPPTSSGELFF
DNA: TGTGCCAGCTCACCACCGACTAGTTCCGGGGAGCTGTTTTTT

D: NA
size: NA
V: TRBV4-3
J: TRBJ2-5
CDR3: CASSQGRAGSETQYF
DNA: TGCGCCAGCAGCCAAGGACGGGCAGGGTCAGAGACCCAGTACTTC

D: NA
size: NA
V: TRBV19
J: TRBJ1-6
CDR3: CASSKGQSNSPLHF
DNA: TGTGCCAGTAGTAAAGGACAGAGTAATTCACCCCTCCACTTT

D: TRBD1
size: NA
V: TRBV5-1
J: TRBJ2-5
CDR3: CASSLEGALGTQYF
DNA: TGCGCCAGCAGCTTGGAGGGGGCCCTCGGGACCCAGTACTTC

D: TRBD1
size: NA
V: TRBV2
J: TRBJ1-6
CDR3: CAGKGQGYSPLHF
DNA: TGTGCCGGAAAGGGACAGGGGTATTCACCCCTCCACTTT

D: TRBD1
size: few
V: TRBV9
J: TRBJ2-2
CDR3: CASSKNSRGSNTGELFF
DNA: TGTGCCAGCAGCAAGAATAGCAGGGGGTCAAACACCGGGGAGCTGTTTTTT

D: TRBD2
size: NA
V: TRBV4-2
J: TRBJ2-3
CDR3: CASSQDGTSGSDTQYF
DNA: TGTGCCAGCAGCCAAGATGGGACTAGCGGATCAGATACGCAGTATTTT

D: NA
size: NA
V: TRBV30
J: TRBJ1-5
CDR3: CAWSAGYRDQPQHF
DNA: TGTGCCTGGAGTGCCGGATACAGAGATCAGCCCCAGCATTTT

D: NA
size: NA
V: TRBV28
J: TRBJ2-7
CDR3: CASSGQTHYEQYF
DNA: TGTGCCAGCAGTGGGCAGACCCACTACGAGCAGTACTTC

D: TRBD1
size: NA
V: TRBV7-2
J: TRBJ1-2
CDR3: CASSLARTGYGYTF
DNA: TGTGCCAGCAGCTTAGCCCGGACAGGGTATGGCTACACCTTC

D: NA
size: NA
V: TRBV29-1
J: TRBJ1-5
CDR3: CSVGYEGRSNQPQHF
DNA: TGCAGCGTTGGTTACGAGGGTCGTAGCAATCAGCCCCAGCATTTT

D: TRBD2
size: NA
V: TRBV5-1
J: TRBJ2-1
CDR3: CASSITLAGGSHEQFF
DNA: TGCGCCAGCAGCATTACTTTAGCGGGGGGTTCCCATGAGCAGTTCTTC

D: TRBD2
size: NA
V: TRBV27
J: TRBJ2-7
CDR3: CASALGTSGSEQYF
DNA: TGTGCCAGCGCTCTCGGGACTAGCGGGAGCGAGCAGTACTTC

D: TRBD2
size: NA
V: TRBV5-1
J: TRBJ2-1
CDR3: CASSGTSGRYNEQFF
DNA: TGCGCCAGCAGCGGGACTAGCGGGAGGTACAATGAGCAGTTCTTC

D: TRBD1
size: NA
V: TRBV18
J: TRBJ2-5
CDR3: CASSLGQNRETQYF
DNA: TGTGCCAGCTCCTTGGGACAGAATCGAGAGACCCAGTACTTC